Each of the 18 T cell receptor beta chains below was sequenced from the same sample in a study of OX40 agonist ivuxolimab in advanced cancers. Profiling relied on immunoSEQ multiplex PCR, and the TCRdb table lists in-frame clones only, not all of them. Of approximately 43,000 clones in the sample, approximately 80% were seen once. The specimen was CD4+ or CD8+ T cells sorted from blood, collected in a trial of the OX40 agonist ivuxolimab. Receptor source: an adult with an advanced solid tumor such as melanoma, head and neck, liver or kidney cancer.

The chain carries TRBV6-6 and TRBJ2-7, with D perhaps being TRBD1 or TRBD2 (5 bases each). This CDR3 region has 14 residues. The V end was cut by 5 bases, the J end by 2 bases, with 13 bases between. From germline, CDR1 is MNHNY and CDR2 SVGAGI (reference sequence). Here the CDR3 reads CASSTRDGTYEQYF. The CDR3 DNA follows: TGTGCCAGCAGTACTAGGGACGGAACCTACGAGCAGTACTTC.

This chain uses TRBV11-1 with TRBJ2-1, with unresolved D. CDR3 length: 14 residues. The germline V and J ends were trimmed by 5 bases and 0 bases, with 8 bases remaining between them. The germline V gene has CDR1 SGHAT and CDR2 FQDESV (reference sequence). In DNA form, the CDR3 reads TGTGCCAGCAGCCTAGACTTCTCCTACAATGAGCAGTTCTTC. It is translated as CASSLDFSYNEQFF.

J is TRBJ1-2 and V is TRBV28; a possible D gene is TRBD1 (6 bases). CDR1 and CDR2 from the germline V gene are MDHEN and SYDVKM. There are 17 residues in the CDR3. V dropped 0 bases and J dropped 0 bases, with 14 bases sitting between them. The CDR3 sequence: CASSLWPGAPPNYGYTF. The CDR3, as DNA: TGTGCCAGCAGTTTATGGCCGGGGGCGCCTCCTAACTATGGCTACACCTTC.

This clone was recorded once. At one end the junction does not follow the germline gene, possibly because of a read error. As DNA, the CDR3 is TGTGCCAGCAGTTCCTTGGGTAGCGGGAGCAGAGATACGCAGTATTTT. It encodes CASSSLGSGSRDTQYF. The chain is built from TRBV28 and TRBJ2-3; 9 nucleotides line up with TRBD2. This CDR3 has 16 residues. Germline assignment: CDR1 MDHEN and CDR2 SYDVKM.

The rearrangement joins TRBV2 to TRBJ1-5; 7 positions match TRBD1. After removal of 6 bases from V and 2 bases from J, the junction contained 7 bases not matched to a gene. The CDR3 is 15 residues long. CDR1 and CDR2 (germline): SNHLY, FYNNEI. The CDR3 here is CASSDRVTGNQPQHF. Written as DNA, the CDR3 is TGTGCCAGCAGCGACAGGGTCACGGGCAATCAGCCCCAGCATTTT.

The chain recombines TRBV6-6 with TRBJ2-3; D not certain. CDR1 is MNHNY, CDR2 SVGAGI, per germline (reference sequence). The CDR3 length is 13 residues. V gave up 8 bases and J gave up 1 base, with 10 bases separating them. As DNA, the CDR3 is TGTGCCAGCGAAGGGTATCGCACAGATACGCAGTATTTT. Translated: CASEGYRTDTQYF.

By frequency in the sample, this clone is medium-sized. V is TRBV28 and J is TRBJ1-1, with TRBD1 as a possible D gene (5 bases). CDR3 length equals 14 residues. Trimming took off 5 bases at V and 1 base at J, with 11 bases between the two ends. Germline V gene sequence: CDR1 MDHEN, CDR2 SYDVKM. The CDR3 nucleotides are TGTGCCAGCAGTCGGGGCTGGGGGAACACTGAAGCTTTCTTT. It codes for CASSRGWGNTEAFF.

V is TRBV7-9 and J is TRBJ1-3; no reliable D call. Germline V gene lookup returns CDR1 SEHNR and CDR2 FQNEAQ (reference sequence). Trimming cost V 0 bases and J 9 bases, with 12 bases left between them. This CDR3 region has 14 residues. CDR3 sequence: CASSLAAFNSTIYF. CDR3 nucleotides: TGTGCCAGCAGCTTAGCAGCCTTTAATTCCACCATATATTTT.

The genes are TRBV5-4 and TRBJ2-7, with D possibly matching TRBD2 (6 bases). V gave up 4 bases and J gave up 0 bases, with 14 bases separating them. This CDR3 has 15 residues. CDR1 is SGHNT, CDR2 YYREEE, per germline (reference sequence). DNA for the CDR3: TGTGCCAGCAGCCCCGGTGGGGGAGGCTCCTACGAGCAGTACTTC. It encodes CASSPGGGGSYEQYF.

About this clone itself: Its ends do not fully match the called genes, so a read error is possible. The rearrangement links TRBV5-6 to TRBJ1-2; the D gene is possibly TRBD1 (6 bases). Germline V gene lookup returns CDR1 SGHDT and CDR2 YYEEEE. This CDR3 has 15 amino acids. The CDR3 protein is CASTLRGARGKGYTF. The CDR3 DNA follows: TGTGCCAGCACCTTGCGGGGGGCGCGAGGTAAGGGCTACACCTTC. The whole variable domain, remainder taken from reference TRBV5-6 and TRBJ1-2, is DAGVTQSPTHLIKTRGQQVTLRCSPKSGHDTVSWYQQALGQGPQFIFQYYEEEERQRGNFPDRFSGHQFPNYSSELNVNALLLGDSALYLCASTLRGARGKGYTFGSGTRLTVV.

The J gene is TRBJ1-1, the V gene TRBV7-9; 7 nucleotides match TRBD1. J gave up 4 bases and V 3 bases, and 5 bases lay outside the gene matches. The CDR3 spans 14 residues. Germline loops: CDR1 SEHNR, CDR2 FQNEAQ (reference sequence). CDR3 residues: CASSFRDSSTEAFF. CDR3 nucleotides: TGTGCCAGCAGCTTCCGGGACAGCAGCACTGAAGCTTTCTTT.

This clone was recorded a few times. The chain employs TRBV29-1 and TRBJ2-7, with 9 bases matching TRBD1. The V and J ends lost 0 bases and 3 bases, in that order; junction bases with no gene match: 6. Germline V gene sequence: CDR1 SQVTM, CDR2 ANQGSEA. The CDR3 length is 15 residues. CDR3: CSVEEKGQGGYEQYF. The DNA for the CDR3 is TGCAGCGTTGAAGAGAAGGGACAGGGAGGCTACGAGCAGTACTTC.

The chain couples TRBV5-6 to TRBJ1-2; D unresolved. V was clipped by 2 bases and J by 0 bases, with 8 bases between them. This CDR3 comprises 14 residues. Germline V CDR1 and CDR2: SGHDT, YYEEEE. CDR3 protein: CASSFGRANYGYTF. The CDR3, as DNA: TGTGCCAGCAGCTTCGGACGGGCTAACTATGGCTACACCTTC.

The genes are TRBV11-1 and TRBJ1-1; D remains ambiguous. Trimming took off 2 bases at V and 0 bases at J, with 1 base between the two ends. Germline V gene lookup returns CDR1 SGHAT and CDR2 FQDESV (reference sequence). The CDR3 is made up of 12 amino acids. The CDR3 DNA is TGTGCCAGCAGCTTATTGAACACTGAAGCTTTCTTT. It translates to CASSLLNTEAFF.

This clone is medium-sized in the sample. The rearrangement joins TRBV11-1 to TRBJ1-3; no firm D call. Germline V gene lookup returns CDR1 SGHAT and CDR2 FQDESV (reference sequence). Trimming removed 5 bases at V and 0 bases at J, with 8 bases between. This CDR3 region has 14 residues. The CDR3: CASSLEVSGNTIYF. The CDR3 region has the DNA TGTGCCAGCAGCCTTGAGGTCTCTGGAAACACCATATATTTT.

This chain joins TRBV5-5 and TRBJ2-1; 7 bases match TRBD1. The CDR3 sequence is 17 residues long. Germline V CDR1 and CDR2: SGHKS, YYEKEE (reference sequence). V shed 1 base, J shed 0 bases, and the junction held 7 bases outside the gene matches. The CDR3 loop reads CASSLLSPGGSYNEQFF. Here the CDR3 DNA reads TGTGCCAGCAGCTTGTTAAGCCCAGGGGGCTCCTACAATGAGCAGTTCTTC.

The chain has TRBV18 and TRBJ2-4; a weak D match, TRBD1 (6 bases). Germline V CDR1 and CDR2: KGHSH, LQKENI. Trimming left V 3 bases short and J 4 bases short, with 10 bases between. The CDR3 has 14 residues. CDR3: CASSPGRGKNIQYF. As DNA, the CDR3 is TGTGCCAGCTCACCGGGCAGGGGAAAAAACATTCAGTACTTC.

V gene TRBV9 combines with J gene TRBJ2-3; D not certain. Germline-derived CDR1 and CDR2 are SGDLS and YYNGEE. CDR3 length: 12 amino acids. Trimming took off 0 bases at V and 4 bases at J, with 3 bases between the two ends. CDR3 residues: CASSVGADTQYF. The CDR3 DNA is TGTGCCAGCAGCGTAGGAGCAGATACGCAGTATTTT.